A selection of T cell receptor beta chains follows, all from one sample in a study of T cell changes during pregnancy in multiple sclerosis. The data were produced by immunoSEQ multiplex PCR, yet TCRdb's version contains in-frame clones alone and is incomplete. The sample lists 30,000 to 40,000 clones; about 95% were seen once. The sequencing here drew on CD4+ T cells from peripheral blood mononuclear cells, taken in the second trimester of pregnancy. These receptors came from a female donor with multiple sclerosis, enrolled in a pregnancy study. Both conserved end residues are part of each CDR3. A D gene is named only where the DNA matches it firmly. Clone size appears in some rows only: once, few, many, or a class for an expanded clone.

TRBJ2-7,TRBD1,-,TRBV30,CAWATDGWTGVYEQYF,TGTGCCTGGGCTACCGATGGGTGGACAGGGGTATACGAGCAGTACTTC
TRBJ2-3,TRBD1,-,TRBV9,CASSVVGLLPGQSSTDTQYF,TGTGCCAGCAGCGTAGTCGGCCTCCTCCCGGGACAGTCTAGCACAGATACGCAGTATTTT
TRBJ2-1,-,-,TRBV13,CASSLGLRQGNEQFF,TGTGCCAGCAGCTTAGGCCTCCGGCAGGGGAATGAGCAGTTCTTC
TRBJ1-4,-,-,TRBV27,CASSRKGASGDEKLFF,TGTGCCAGCAGCCGTAAAGGAGCAAGTGGCGATGAAAAACTGTTTTTT
TRBJ2-7,-,-,TRBV6-1,CASSEIRGSGQYF,TGTGCCAGCAGTGAAATCCGCGGGTCTGGGCAGTACTTC
TRBJ1-4,-,-,TRBV7-5,CVRPRGTDIPTWLLNEKPFF,TGTGTCAGACCCCGAGGAACCGATATTCCAACTTGGCTGCTTAATGAAAAACCGTTTTTT
TRBJ2-7,TRBD1,-,TRBV15,CATSRTPLRQGKGDYEQYF,TGTGCCACCAGCAGAACCCCTCTGAGACAGGGAAAAGGTGATTACGAGCAGTACTTC
TRBJ1-2,-,once,TRBV5-4,CASSSLGGGIYGYTF,TGTGCCAGCAGCTCTCTCGGCGGCGGGATTTATGGCTACACCTTC
TRBJ2-3,-,-,TRBV5-1,CASSLGAVRDTQYF,TGCGCCAGCAGCTTGGGGGCAGTCCGGGATACGCAGTATTTT
TRBJ2-7,-,-,TRBV11-2,CASSANRVGDEQYF,TGTGCCAGCAGCGCTAATCGGGTAGGGGACGAGCAGTACTTC
TRBJ2-7,TRBD2,-,TRBV7-9,CASSGRPGLAGGFPEQYF,TGTGCCAGCAGCGGCCGACCGGGACTAGCGGGAGGGTTTCCCGAGCAGTACTTC
TRBJ2-5,TRBD2,-,TRBV7-3,CASSLTVAGKETQYF,TGTGCCAGCAGCTTAACGGTAGCGGGGAAAGAGACCCAGTACTTC
TRBJ1-1,TRBD1,once,TRBV11-1,CASSFQGAGTEAFF,TGTGCCAGCAGCTTTCAGGGGGCAGGCACTGAAGCTTTCTTT
TRBJ2-6,-,-,TRBV7-9,CASSRYGGRGANVLTF,TGTGCCAGCAGCCGATACGGGGGGCGTGGGGCCAACGTCCTGACTTTC
TRBJ1-5,-,-,TRBV5-8,CASSFTFLGNQPQHF,TGTGCCAGCAGCTTTACATTTTTGGGCAATCAGCCCCAGCATTTT
TRBJ2-2,-,-,TRBV11-2,CASSSGSRTGELFF,TGTGCCAGCAGCTCCGGGAGCCGGACCGGGGAGCTGTTTTTT
TRBJ2-7,TRBD1,-,TRBV9,CASSVARTGGEQYF,TGTGCCAGCAGCGTAGCCCGAACAGGGGGCGAGCAGTACTTC
TRBJ1-5,-,-,TRBV19,CASSPTGRNQPQHF,TGTGCCAGTAGTCCAACAGGAAGAAATCAGCCCCAGCATTTT
TRBJ1-3,-,-,TRBV5-1,CASSPGYGNTIYF,TGCGCCAGCAGCCCGGGGTATGGAAACACCATATATTTT